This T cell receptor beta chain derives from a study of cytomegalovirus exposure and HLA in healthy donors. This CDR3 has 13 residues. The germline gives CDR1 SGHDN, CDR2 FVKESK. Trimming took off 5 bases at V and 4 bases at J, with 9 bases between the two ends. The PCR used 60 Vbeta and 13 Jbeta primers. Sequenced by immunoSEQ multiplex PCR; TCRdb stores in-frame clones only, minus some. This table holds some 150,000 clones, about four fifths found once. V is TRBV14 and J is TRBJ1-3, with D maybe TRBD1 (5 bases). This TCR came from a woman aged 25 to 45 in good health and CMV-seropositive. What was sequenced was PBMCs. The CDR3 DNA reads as TGTGCCAGCAGCTGGGCAGGGGGAAACACCATATATTTT. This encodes CASSWAGGNTIYF.